A selection of T cell receptor beta chains follows, all from one sample in a study of blood T cells in healthy people across ages. TCRdb processed the 5' RACE reads anew with MiXCR; each CDR3 protein has one entry. The data show 910,000 or so distinct CDR3 sequences, with roughly 50% seen just once and 20% to 25% held by the top ten. The sample was blood. The receptors shown here come from an older woman in good health. CDR3s leave out the opening cysteine and the closing phenylalanine or tryptophan. Fields, in order: V gene, J gene, CDR3 protein.

>TRBV7-7|TRBJ2-5
ASSLPGGRSETQY
>TRBV27|TRBJ2-6
ASSLIASHSGANVLT
>TRBV12-3/TRBV12-4|TRBJ1-1
ASNLMTVGNTEAF
>TRBV6-6|TRBJ2-3
ASRLGQGTDTQY
>TRBV6-8|TRBJ2-3
ASSYSVSERTDTQY
>TRBV7-2|TRBJ2-3
ASSFGGPQGGTQY
>TRBV2|TRBJ2-1
ASSEERSSYNEQF
>TRBV29-1|TRBJ2-2
SVVPGQGGSGELF
>TRBV28|TRBJ2-6
ASSPRGRVSGANVLT
>TRBV12-3/TRBV12-4|TRBJ2-5
ASSSGMRQTQY
>TRBV20-1|TRBJ1-6
SASLRGIRVMNSPLH
>TRBV4-3|TRBJ1-1
ASSGAQGYTEAF
>TRBV20-1|TRBJ2-7
SATTSGRAYIPYEQY
>TRBV7-7|TRBJ2-5
ASSPTMSGVETQY
>TRBV5-1|TRBJ2-1
ASSLDRRSVYNEQF
>TRBV7-2|TRBJ2-6
ASSRRDGSSGASVLT
>TRBV24-1|TRBJ2-5
ATSVASQETQY
>TRBV7-2|TRBJ2-7
ASSSTVLAGVYEQY
>TRBV6-2/TRBV6-3|TRBJ2-7
ASSSFRDIEYEQY
>TRBV7-9|-
ASSKTGGTETQY
>TRBV12-3/TRBV12-4|TRBJ1-2
ASTRGLGYT
>TRBV12-3/TRBV12-4|TRBJ2-7
ASRDTDSSYEQY
>TRBV20-1|TRBJ2-6
SARTGTGANVLT
>TRBV12-3/TRBV12-4|TRBJ2-7
ASSFSPGANVDYEQY
>TRBV5-1|TRBJ1-2
ASSGVVGVDGYT
>TRBV19|TRBJ2-1
ASSMETSGTAEQF
>TRBV3-1|TRBJ2-6
ASSKMASGANVLT
>TRBV6-5|TRBJ2-7
ASSYSGDYEQY
>TRBV2|TRBJ2-7
ASTTGLEQY
>TRBV2|TRBJ2-1
ASSEDFWAGAYNEQF
>TRBV2|TRBJ1-2
ASTKDQQGYT
>TRBV4-1|TRBJ2-3
ASSQRLRLSTDTQY
>TRBV30|TRBJ2-3
AWSQLAGGVDTQY
>TRBV12-3/TRBV12-4|TRBJ2-1
ASSLTGGSHEQF
>TRBV28|TRBJ2-4
ASTGQAKNIQY
>TRBV20-1|TRBJ2-5
SARLVGQQETQY
>TRBV4-2|TRBJ1-2
ASSPREGDGYT
>TRBV5-1|TRBJ1-2
ASSRGSGGDGYT
>TRBV28|TRBJ1-5
ASSSNEEYRGPRPQH
>TRBV20-1|TRBJ2-7
SARGWGTTSKEQY
>TRBV6-1|TRBJ2-1
ASRQVPIDEQF